This TCR beta chain stems from a study of cytomegalovirus exposure and HLA in healthy donors. Study-wide findings and caveats: A few CMV-associated chains proved CMV antigen-specific in vitro.

With 60 Vbeta and 13 Jbeta primers, the PCR was carried out. Produced via immunoSEQ multiplex PCR; TCRdb's table is partial and in-frame only. The sample spans 60,000 to 70,000 clones; the ten largest clones claim more than 15%. A note on this clone: Its target is unknown.

This TCR derives from a boy between 10 and 17 years old in good health and CMV-seronegative. The sequenced sample consisted of PBMCs.

CDR3 coding DNA: TGTGCCTCCTCACCTGGGGGCGCGTTATCCGAAGCTTTCTTT. Its protein product is CASSPGGALSEAFF. The V and J genes are TRBV6-5 and TRBJ1-1, with D perhaps TRBD1 (6 bases). The CDR3 totals 14 residues. Germline lookup yields CDR1 MNHEY and CDR2 SVGAGI. Trimming removed 11 bases from V and 8 bases from J, with 24 bases in between.